The 18 T cell receptor beta chains below all came from one sample that was sequenced in a study of cytomegalovirus exposure and HLA in healthy donors. Vbeta (60) and Jbeta (13) primers were used in the PCR. TCRdb keeps only in-frame clones here, not all; method: immunoSEQ multiplex PCR. Of about 110,000 clones detected, more than 70% appear once; the ten largest clones hold roughly 8%. The specimen sequenced was PBMCs. These receptors were obtained from a young man in good health and CMV-seronegative.

This clone was picked up one time. The chain couples TRBV19 to TRBJ1-4; maybe TRBD1 (5 bases). Trimming removed 3 bases at V and 4 bases at J, with 12 bases between. Germline V lookup: CDR1 LNHDA, CDR2 SQIVND (reference sequence). CDR3 length equals 15 residues. CDR3 protein: CASSMGQRRNEKLFF. CDR3 bases: TGTGCCAGTAGTATGGGGCAGCGACGTAATGAAAAACTGTTTTTT.

The V gene is TRBV10-1, the J gene TRBJ2-5, with D possibly TRBD2 on 5 matching bases. The CDR3 loop spans 15 amino acids. Trimming removed 2 bases at V and 5 bases at J, with 15 bases between. The V gene's germline CDR1 is WNHNN and CDR2 SYGVQD (reference sequence). The CDR3 spells CASSEGGSLRETQYF. As DNA, the CDR3 is TGCGCCAGCAGTGAGGGAGGCTCCCTACGGGAGACCCAGTACTTC.

The rearrangement links TRBV14 to TRBJ2-3; 7 nucleotides align to TRBD1. This CDR3 is built from 16 residues. The V gene end was trimmed by 3 bases and the J gene end by 3 bases; junction bases not matched to a gene: 9. Germline values: CDR1 SGHDN, CDR2 FVKESK. The CDR3 sequence is CASSHDRVIGTDTQYF. Here the CDR3 DNA reads TGTGCCAGCAGCCACGACAGGGTTATCGGGACAGATACGCAGTATTTT.

A few counts support this clone. The chain carries TRBV7-3 and TRBJ2-3, with 9 bases matching TRBD1. With V trimmed by 0 bases and J by 4 bases, 2 bases remained unmatched. CDR1 SGHTA and CDR2 FQGTGA come from the germline V gene. CDR3 length: 15 amino acids. The CDR3 DNA follows: TGTGCCAGCAGCTTAACCGGACAGGGGTCAGATACGCAGTATTTT. Protein product: CASSLTGQGSDTQYF.

The genes are TRBV6-6 and TRBJ2-1, with TRBD1 matching 9 bases. This CDR3 spans 16 amino acids. CDR1 is MNHNY and CDR2 is SVGAGI in the germline V gene (reference sequence). Trimming took 5 bases from V and 5 from J; bases not matched to a gene: 10. CDR3 sequence reads: CASSPGTGRMDNEQFF. CDR3 nucleotide sequence: TGTGCCAGCAGTCCCGGGACAGGGAGAATGGACAATGAGCAGTTCTTC.

The J gene is TRBJ2-7, the V gene TRBV29-1; 7 nucleotides align to TRBD2. After removal of 0 bases from V and 1 base from J, the junction contained 3 bases not matched to a gene. Germline-derived CDR1 and CDR2 are SQVTM and ANQGSEA. The CDR3 is made up of 14 amino acids. This chain's CDR3 is CSVEDPAGSYEQYF. The CDR3 nucleotides are TGCAGCGTTGAAGACCCAGCGGGATCCTACGAGCAGTACTTC.

The chain combines TRBV19 with TRBJ2-2, with 7 bases that match TRBD1. V shed 5 bases and J 0 bases; nucleotides not matched to a gene: 6. The germline V gene has CDR1 LNHDA and CDR2 SQIVND (reference sequence). The CDR3 is 16 amino acids. CDR3 nucleotides: TGTGCCAGTAGTGTAAACAGGGGATCGAACACCGGGGAGCTGTTTTTT. Protein: CASSVNRGSNTGELFF.

Concerning this clone: This CDR3 is also generated by other DNA sequences in the sample. V gene TRBV30 combines with J gene TRBJ2-7; D is possibly TRBD2 (6 bases). The CDR3 is made up of 13 amino acids. The germline V and J ends were trimmed by 0 bases and 3 bases, with 9 bases remaining between them. CDR1 is GTSNPN, CDR2 SVGIG, per germline (reference sequence). CDR3 coding DNA: TGTGCCTGGAGTGTGTCCGGGGGCTACGAGCAGTACTTC. Translating it yields CAWSVSGGYEQYF.

The chain combines TRBV9 with TRBJ2-3, with D possibly matching TRBD1 (6 bases). Germline V CDR1 and CDR2: SGDLS, YYNGEE. V lost 4 bases, J lost 3 bases, and 24 bases lay in between. CDR3 length: 18 residues. This chain's CDR3 is CASSLGGGLTTPTDTQYF. The CDR3 DNA is TGTGCCAGCAGCCTTGGGGGCGGACTGACTACACCGACAGATACGCAGTATTTT. The whole variable domain, filled in from reference TRBV9 and TRBJ2-3, reads DSGVTQTPKHLITATGQRVTLRCSPRSGDLSVYWYQQSLDQGLQFLIQYYNGEERAKGNILERFSAQQFPDLHSELNLSSLELGDSALYFCASSLGGGLTTPTDTQYFGPGTRLTVL.

The rearrangement uses TRBV5-1 and TRBJ1-1, with D possibly matching TRBD1 (5 bases). Trimming shortened V by 8 bases and J by 2 bases, and 13 bases separated the two germline ends. This CDR3 is 13 amino acids long. In germline, CDR1 is SGHRS, CDR2 YFSETQ. CDR3 sequence: CASVRDSNTEAFF. The CDR3, as DNA: TGCGCCAGTGTCAGGGATTCCAACACTGAAGCTTTCTTT. The full variable domain, in which reference TRBV5-1 and TRBJ1-1 provide the parts outside the CDR3, is KAGVTQTPRYLIKTRGQQVTLSCSPISGHRSVSWYQQTPGQGLQFLFEYFSETQRNKGNFPGRFSGRQFSNSRSEMNVSTLELGDSALYLCASVRDSNTEAFFGQGTRLTVV.

This clone has more than one count but fewer than ten. The V gene is TRBV18, the J gene TRBJ1-1; D unclear. Trimming took 6 bases from V and 3 from J, leaving 14 bases between them. The CDR3 sequence is 14 residues long. Germline V CDR1 and CDR2: KGHSH, LQKENI. The DNA for the CDR3 is TGTGCCAGCTCGCCGACCGCGACACACACTGAAGCTTTCTTT. It is translated as CASSPTATHTEAFF.

V gene TRBV20-1 combines with J gene TRBJ1-1; D is unclear. The CDR3 spans 11 residues. V gave up 2 bases and J gave up 3 bases, with 4 bases separating them. Germline V gene sequence: CDR1 DFQATT, CDR2 SNEGSKA (reference sequence). CDR3 sequence (DNA): TGCAGTGCTAGAACATACACTGAAGCTTTCTTT. Translation: CSARTYTEAFF.

This chain links TRBV30 with TRBJ1-3; TRBD1 agrees at 9 bases. CDR1 is GTSNPN and CDR2 is SVGIG in the germline V gene (reference sequence). This CDR3 is 15 amino acids long. J lost 4 bases, V lost 2 bases, and 6 bases had no gene match. CDR3 sequence reads: CAWSSWGQGGNTIYF. In DNA, the CDR3 is TGTGCCTGGAGTAGTTGGGGACAGGGAGGAAACACCATATATTTT.

The chain employs TRBV5-1 and TRBJ2-3, with TRBD2 identical over 14 bases. CDR1 and CDR2 (germline): SGHRS, YFSETQ. V shed 3 bases and J 6 bases; nucleotides not matched to a gene: 9. The CDR3 has 17 amino acids. In DNA, the CDR3 is TGCGCCAGCAGCTGGACGACTAGCGGGGGGGGCATGGATACGCAGTATTTT. It is translated as CASSWTTSGGGMDTQYF. Full variable domain (remainder filled in from reference TRBV5-1 and TRBJ2-3): KAGVTQTPRYLIKTRGQQVTLSCSPISGHRSVSWYQQTPGQGLQFLFEYFSETQRNKGNFPGRFSGRQFSNSRSEMNVSTLELGDSALYLCASSWTTSGGGMDTQYFGPGTRLTVL.

The chain is built from TRBV6-5 and TRBJ1-1; possible D gene TRBD1, 6 bases. V was pared by 2 bases and J by 6 bases, with 7 bases between. Germline CDR1 reads MNHEY; CDR2 reads SVGAGI. This CDR3 is 12 amino acids long. The CDR3 bases are TGTGCCAGCAGTTACGGGGGCGCTGAAGCTTTCTTT. This gives the protein CASSYGGAEAFF.

This clone is medium-sized in the sample. The chain links TRBV7-2 to TRBJ1-1; no firm D call. In germline, CDR1 is SGHTA, CDR2 FQGNSA. V shed 2 bases and J shed 0 bases, with 10 bases lying between them. This CDR3 spans 15 amino acids. CDR3 loop: CASSLNQNMNTEAFF. The DNA of the CDR3 is TGTGCCAGCAGCTTAAACCAGAACATGAACACTGAAGCTTTCTTT.

This chain connects TRBV7-9 to TRBJ1-2; D not resolved. Germline CDR1 is SEHNR and CDR2 is FQNEAQ (reference sequence). Trimming cost V 4 bases and J 7 bases, with 16 bases left between them. The CDR3 is 14 amino acids. CDR3: CASSSTVNFIGYTF. In DNA form, the CDR3 reads TGTGCCAGCAGCTCCACCGTAAACTTTATTGGCTACACCTTC.

This clone has more than one count but fewer than ten. This chain joins TRBV9 and TRBJ2-3; perhaps TRBD1 as D (5 bases). Germline-derived CDR1 and CDR2 are SGDLS and YYNGEE. V gave up 2 bases and J gave up 5 bases, with 9 bases separating them. The CDR3 is 13 residues long. The CDR3 nucleotides are TGTGCCAGCAGCGTGCAGGGTAAAGATACGCAGTATTTT. Amino acid sequence: CASSVQGKDTQYF. The complete variable domain, with remaining parts taken from reference TRBV9 and TRBJ2-3, reads DSGVTQTPKHLITATGQRVTLRCSPRSGDLSVYWYQQSLDQGLQFLIQYYNGEERAKGNILERFSAQQFPDLHSELNLSSLELGDSALYFCASSVQGKDTQYFGPGTRLTVL.